This T cell receptor beta chain appears in the sequencing data of a study of PD-1 blockade in classical Hodgkin lymphoma. Study background: The study gave patients nivolumab 3 mg/kg intravenously every 2 weeks. Findings of the study overall: Patients newly diagnosed and complete responders had comparable baseline diversity. Individuals who commenced nivolumab within less than 1 year of ASCT were excluded.

The CDR3 contains 18 residues. Germline assignment: CDR1 SGHKS and CDR2 YYEKEE (reference sequence). Trimming removed 2 bases from V and 3 bases from J, with 22 bases in between. The protocol was immunoSEQ multiplex PCR, while the TCRdb copy is restricted to in-frame clones and leaves out a portion. In the table there are about 25,000 clones, over 65% of which are singletons. This clone was seen a handful of times. Antigen specificity is unknown. The patients all showed relapse after autologous stem cell transplantation, while their brentuximab vedotin exposure varied. J is TRBJ2-3 and V is TRBV5-5; D not certain. The sample consisted of peripheral blood mononuclear cells (PBMCs), taken before the second cycle of nivolumab. The source of this sequence is a human donor with classical Hodgkin lymphoma. Here the CDR3 reads CASSLIWQAHGPTDTQYF. For the CDR3, the DNA is TGTGCCAGCAGCTTAATCTGGCAGGCCCATGGCCCTACAGATACGCAGTATTTT. Full variable domain (rest looked up from reference TRBV5-5 and TRBJ2-3): DAGVTQSPTHLIKTRGQQVTLRCSPISGHKSVSWYQQVLGQGPQFIFQYYEKEERGRGNFPDRFSARQFPNYSSELNVNALLLGDSALYLCASSLIWQAHGPTDTQYFGPGTRLTVL.